These 5 T cell receptor beta chains came from one sample sequenced in a study of cytomegalovirus exposure and HLA in healthy donors. Primers: 60 Vbeta forward and 13 Jbeta reverse. Assay used: immunoSEQ multiplex PCR; TCRdb lists only in-frame clones, some missing. This repertoire includes 50,000 to 55,000 clones. Sequenced sample: PBMCs. These receptors all come from a woman aged 55-70 years in good health and CMV-seropositive.

The chain's CDR3 is CASSVGGGGSEKLFF. DNA for the CDR3: TGTGCCAGCAGCGTAGGTGGTGGTGGGAGTGAAAAACTGTTTTTT. The V call is TRBV9, the J call TRBJ1-4, with D hard to call. The CDR3 length is 15 residues. The V gene lost 0 bases and the J gene lost 7 bases, with 13 bases spanning the gap. The V gene's germline CDR1 is SGDLS and CDR2 YYNGEE.

The V call is TRBV11-2, the J call TRBJ2-1, with 8 bases aligning to TRBD1. Germline loops: CDR1 SGHAT, CDR2 FQNNGV. V lost 5 bases and J lost 3; bases outside the gene matches: 6. CDR3 length: 15 amino acids. CDR3 sequence: CASSLQGGFYNEQFF. Written as DNA, the CDR3 is TGTGCCAGCAGCCTACAGGGGGGTTTCTACAATGAGCAGTTCTTC. The whole variable domain, remainder taken from reference TRBV11-2 and TRBJ2-1, is EAGVAQSPRYKIIEKRQSVAFWCNPISGHATLYWYQQILGQGPKLLIQFQNNGVVDDSQLPKDRFSAERLKGVDSTLKIQPAKLEDSAVYLCASSLQGGFYNEQFFGPGTRLTVL.

J is TRBJ1-1 and V is TRBV25-1; D gene ambiguous. The V end lost 5 bases, the J end lost 3 bases, and 7 bases lay between the germline ends. The CDR3 sequence is 12 residues long. Germline lookup yields CDR1 MGHDK and CDR2 SYGVNS. The CDR3 region is CASSTVDTEAFF. CDR3 nucleotide sequence: TGTGCCAGCAGTACAGTTGACACTGAAGCTTTCTTT. Full variable domain (rest looked up from reference TRBV25-1 and TRBJ1-1): EADIYQTPRYLVIGTGKKITLECSQTMGHDKMYWYQQDPGMELHLIHYSYGVNSTEKGDLSSESTVSRIRTEHFPLTLESARPSHTSQYLCASSTVDTEAFFGQGTRLTVV.

The genes are TRBV5-1 and TRBJ1-1; the D is unclear. Germline V gene lookup returns CDR1 SGHRS and CDR2 YFSETQ. The V end was cut by 0 bases, the J end by 3 bases, with 6 bases between. This CDR3 region has 13 residues. The CDR3 DNA is TGCGCCAGCAGCTTGGGCGGGGACACTGAAGCTTTCTTT. It yields the protein CASSLGGDTEAFF.

The rearrangement uses TRBV5-1 and TRBJ2-2; D possibly corresponds to TRBD1 (6 bases). V lost 4 bases and J 0 bases, leaving 13 bases between the germline ends. The CDR3 is 16 amino acids. From germline, CDR1 is SGHRS and CDR2 YFSETQ. The CDR3 DNA reads TGCGCCAGCAGCCTCGAAACAGGGTCGAACACCGGGGAGCTGTTTTTT. Its translation is CASSLETGSNTGELFF.